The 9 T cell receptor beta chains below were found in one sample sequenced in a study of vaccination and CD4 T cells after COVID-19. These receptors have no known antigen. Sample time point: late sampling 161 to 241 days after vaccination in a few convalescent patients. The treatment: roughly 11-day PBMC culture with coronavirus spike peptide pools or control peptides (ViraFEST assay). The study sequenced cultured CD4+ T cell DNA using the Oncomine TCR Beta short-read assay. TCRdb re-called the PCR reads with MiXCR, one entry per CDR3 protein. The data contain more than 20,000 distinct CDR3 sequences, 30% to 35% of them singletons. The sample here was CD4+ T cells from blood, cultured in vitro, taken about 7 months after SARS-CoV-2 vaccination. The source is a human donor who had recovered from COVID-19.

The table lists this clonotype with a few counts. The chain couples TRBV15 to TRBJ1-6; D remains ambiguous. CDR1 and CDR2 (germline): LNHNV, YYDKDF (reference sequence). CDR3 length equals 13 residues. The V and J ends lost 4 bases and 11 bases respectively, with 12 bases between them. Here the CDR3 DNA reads TGTGCCACCAGCACTTCCCTAAGGCCACCCCTCCACTTT. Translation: CATSTSLRPPLHF.

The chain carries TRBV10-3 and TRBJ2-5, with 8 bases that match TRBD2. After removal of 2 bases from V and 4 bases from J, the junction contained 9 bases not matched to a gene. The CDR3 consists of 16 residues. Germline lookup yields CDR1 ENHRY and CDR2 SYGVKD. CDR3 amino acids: CAISEARAGGLETQYF. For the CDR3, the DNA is TGTGCCATCAGTGAGGCCAGGGCGGGAGGCTTAGAGACCCAGTACTTC.

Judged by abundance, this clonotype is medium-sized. Here the CDR3 DNA reads TGTGCCAGCAGCCCCTCCGGGAGGGAATACAATGAGCAGTTCTTC. It encodes CASSPSGREYNEQFF. V gene TRBV7-3 combines with J gene TRBJ2-1, with 8 positions matching TRBD2. Per the germline V gene, CDR1 is SGHTA and CDR2 is FQGTGA. The CDR3 consists of 15 residues. With V trimmed by 5 bases and J by 4 bases, 7 bases remained unmatched.

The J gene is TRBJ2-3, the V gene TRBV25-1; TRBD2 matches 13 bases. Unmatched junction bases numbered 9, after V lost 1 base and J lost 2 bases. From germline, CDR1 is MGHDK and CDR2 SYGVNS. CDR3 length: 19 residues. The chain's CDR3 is CASSESRPLAGGVTDTQYF. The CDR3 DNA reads TGTGCCAGCAGTGAATCGAGGCCACTAGCGGGAGGGGTCACAGATACGCAGTATTTT. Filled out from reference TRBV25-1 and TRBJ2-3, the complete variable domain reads EADIYQTPRYLVIGTGKKITLECSQTMGHDKMYWYQQDPGMELHLIHYSYGVNSTEKGDLSSESTVSRIRTEHFPLTLESARPSHTSQYLCASSESRPLAGGVTDTQYFGPGTRLTVL.

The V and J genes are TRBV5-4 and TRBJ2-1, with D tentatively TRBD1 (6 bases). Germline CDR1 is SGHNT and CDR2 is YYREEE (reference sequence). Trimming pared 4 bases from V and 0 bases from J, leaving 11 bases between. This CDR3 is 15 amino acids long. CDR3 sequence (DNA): TGTGCCAGCAGCAACGACAGGAGCTCCTACAATGAGCAGTTCTTC. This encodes CASSNDRSSYNEQFF.

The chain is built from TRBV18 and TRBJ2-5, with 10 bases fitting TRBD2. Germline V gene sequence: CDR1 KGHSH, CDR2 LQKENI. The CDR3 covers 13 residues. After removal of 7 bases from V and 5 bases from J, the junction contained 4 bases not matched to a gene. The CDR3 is CASFLAGVETQYF. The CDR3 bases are TGTGCCAGCTTCCTAGCGGGAGTGGAGACCCAGTACTTC.

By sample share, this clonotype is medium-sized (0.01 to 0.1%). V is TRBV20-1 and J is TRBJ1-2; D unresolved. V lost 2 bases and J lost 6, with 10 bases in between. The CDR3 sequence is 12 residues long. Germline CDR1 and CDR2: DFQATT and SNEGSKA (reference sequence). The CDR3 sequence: CSARRRLDGYTF. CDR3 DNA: TGCAGTGCTAGACGGCGCCTTGATGGCTACACCTTC.

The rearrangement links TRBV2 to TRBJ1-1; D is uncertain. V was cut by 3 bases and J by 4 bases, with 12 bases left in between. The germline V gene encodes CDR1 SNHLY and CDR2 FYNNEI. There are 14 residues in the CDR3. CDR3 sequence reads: CASSEVQRATEAFF. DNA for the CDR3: TGTGCCAGCAGTGAGGTCCAACGGGCCACTGAAGCTTTCTTT.

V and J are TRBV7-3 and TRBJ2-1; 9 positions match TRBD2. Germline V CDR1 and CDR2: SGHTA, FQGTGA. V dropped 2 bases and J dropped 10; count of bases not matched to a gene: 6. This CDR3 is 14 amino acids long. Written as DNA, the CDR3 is TGTGCCAGCAGCTTAGTAGCGGGGGCACGGGAGCAGTTCTTC. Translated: CASSLVAGAREQFF. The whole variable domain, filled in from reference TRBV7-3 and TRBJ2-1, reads GAGVSQTPSNKVTEKGKYVELRCDPISGHTALYWYRQSLGQGPEFLIYFQGTGAADDSGLPNDRFFAVRPEGSVSTLKIQRTERGDSAVYLCASSLVAGAREQFFGPGTRLTVL.